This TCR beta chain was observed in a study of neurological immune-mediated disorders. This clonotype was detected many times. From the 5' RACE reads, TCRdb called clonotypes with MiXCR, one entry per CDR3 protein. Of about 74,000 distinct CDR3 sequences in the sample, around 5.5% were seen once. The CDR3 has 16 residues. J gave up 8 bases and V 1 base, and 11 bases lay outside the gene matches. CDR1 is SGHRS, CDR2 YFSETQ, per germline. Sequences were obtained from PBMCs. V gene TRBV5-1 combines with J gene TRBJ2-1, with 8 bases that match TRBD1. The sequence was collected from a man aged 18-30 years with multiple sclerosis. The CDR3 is CASSLNPRTGTDEQFF. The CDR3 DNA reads TGCGCCAGCAGCTTGAACCCCCGGACAGGGACGGATGAGCAGTTCTTC.